A single sample is the source of the 29 T cell receptor beta chains below, sequenced in a study of tumor-infiltrating lymphocytes in primary liver carcinoma. Making TCR beta cDNA involved approximately 0.5 ug total RNA and a constant-region primer. Three-round nested multiplex PCR performed with slightly modified ARM-PCR produced the TCR beta libraries. Rounds one and two of PCR, each of roughly 11 cycles, were primed with TRBV1-TRBV30 forward primers and a C-beta reverse primer. Each CDR3 protein gets one entry after TCRdb re-called the multiplex PCR reads with MiXCR. The sample holds some 320,000 distinct CDR3 sequences, about 62% seen once. Researchers drew blood RNA from unsorted whole blood and extracted germline DNA as well. Sequenced material: peripheral blood. These receptors all stem from a man aged 35-49 years with primary liver carcinoma and hepatitis B virus infection.

This clonotype was recorded only once. A much larger clone is a single base away; this may be a read error. V usage is TRBV4-2 and J usage is TRBJ1-2, with D perhaps TRBD1 (6 bases). Germline-derived CDR1 and CDR2 are LGHNA and YNFKEQ. This CDR3 spans 19 amino acids. The CDR3 region has the DNA TGTGCCAGCAGCCAAGGGCCGGAGGGTTTAGGGGGGATGAACTATGTCTACACCTTC. Protein product: CASSQGPEGLGGMNYVYTF.

In the case of this clonotype: The CDR3 does not end in the conserved phenylalanine or tryptophan, so this is likely a read error. The rearrangement uses TRBV5-1 and TRBJ1-1; D uncertain. Per germline, CDR1 SGHRS and CDR2 YFSETQ. V was shortened by 1 base and J by 10 bases, with 14 bases between the two germline ends. This CDR3 is 13 amino acids long. CDR3 bases: TGCGCCAGCAGCTTGAGCGGGGAGTCTGGAGCTTTCATT. It translates to CASSLSGESGAFI.

Comment on this clonotype: A much larger clone differs from this one at a single base, so this may be a read error. The chain joins TRBV10-3 to TRBJ2-5, with TRBD1 matching over 8 bases. The CDR3 extends over 13 amino acids. CDR1 is ENHRY, CDR2 SYGVKD, per germline. The CDR3 bases are TGTGCCATCAGTAAGACAGGGGAAGAGACCCACTACTTC. Translated, it gives CAISKTGEETHYF.

As concerns this clonotype: This clone may be a read error of a much larger clone one base away. The CDR3 reads CASSSGSQVQNTEAFF. CDR3 DNA sequence: TGCGCCAGCAGCTCCGGGTCTCAGGTCCAGAACACTGAAGCTTTCTTT. The chain carries TRBV4-1 and TRBJ1-1; no reliable D call. In germline, CDR1 is MGHRA, CDR2 YSYEKL. The ends were cut back, 5 bases at V and 1 base at J, with 17 bases in the middle. The CDR3 totals 16 residues.

V usage is TRBV30 and J usage is TRBJ2-2; D unclear. The CDR3 has 12 amino acids. Germline V gives CDR1 GTSNPN, CDR2 SVGIG (reference sequence). Trimming removed 0 bases from V and 13 bases from J, with 12 bases in between. CDR3 region: CAWSVPGRGLFF. CDR3 coding DNA: TGTGCCTGGAGTGTACCGGGCCGAGGGCTGTTTTTT.

With regard to this clonotype: Germline and junction disagree at one end, which may indicate a read error. J is TRBJ2-1 and V is TRBV10-2, with 12 positions matching TRBD2. The CDR3 spans 15 residues. Germline assignment: CDR1 WSHSY and CDR2 SAAADI. Here the CDR3 reads CAGRLAGAKGNEQFF. Written as DNA, the CDR3 is TGCGCCGGCAGACTAGCGGGAGCTAAGGGCAATGAGCAGTTCTTC.

To note about this clonotype: This may be a read error: a much more frequent sequence differs by one nucleotide. The rearrangement joins TRBV12-3 or TRBV12-4 to TRBJ2-7; D possibly corresponds to TRBD1 (5 bases). The CDR3 totals 12 residues. The DNA for the CDR3 is TGTGTCAGCAGTTCAGGGTCCTACGAGCAGTACTTC. This codes for CVSSSGSYEQYF.

To note about this clonotype: The conserved final phenylalanine or tryptophan is absent from the CDR3, which likely points to a read error. The rearrangement joins TRBV11-1 to TRBJ2-5, with 13 bases lining up with TRBD2. Germline V gene data show CDR1 as SGHAT and CDR2 as FQDESV (reference sequence). Trimming removed 5 bases from V and 2 bases from J; junction bases left unmatched: 8. CDR3 size: 17 residues. The CDR3 nucleotides are TGTGCCAGCAGCCTCCAACCGGGACTAGCGGGACAAGAGACCCAGTACTTA. It translates to CASSLQPGLAGQETQYL.

On this clonotype itself: A much more abundant neighbour one base away suggests this may be a read error. The V gene is TRBV4-1, the J gene TRBJ1-1; D gene unclear. The CDR3 has 13 amino acids. The germline V gene encodes CDR1 MGHRA and CDR2 YSYEKL. V lost 1 base to trimming and J lost 7 bases, with 10 bases between them. CDR3 protein: CASSQVMEGEAFF. The CDR3 DNA follows: TGCGCCAGCAGCCAAGTAATGGAAGGTGAAGCTTTCTTT.

As to this clonotype: At one end, the junction sequence differs from germline, possibly due to a read error. The chain links TRBV11-2 to TRBJ2-1; 8 bases match TRBD2. Germline CDR1 and CDR2: SGHAT and FQNNGV. The CDR3 loop spans 15 amino acids. CDR3 protein: CGSSQGLGYGDERFF. The CDR3 coding sequence is TGTGGCAGCAGCCAGGGACTAGGGTATGGCGATGAGCGGTTCTTC.

Concerning this clonotype: One base away lies a much larger clone, so this may be a sequencing read error. The CDR3 region has the DNA TGTGCCAGCAGTTTTCAGGGGCGGTACGGGCAGTACTTC. Its translation is CASSFQGRYGQYF. The chain links TRBV6-6 to TRBJ2-7, with a weak D call TRBD1 (6 bases). The CDR3 sequence is 13 residues long. Germline assignment: CDR1 MNHNY and CDR2 SVGAGI (reference sequence).

Of note for this clonotype: The junction differs from germline at one of its ends, possibly a read error. The CDR3 region is CASSYTGTGGLWSGDRQYF. The CDR3 region has the DNA TGTGCCAGCAGTTACACCGGGACAGGGGGCTTATGGTCTGGAGATAGGCAGTATTTT. The chain employs TRBV5-5 and TRBJ2-3; 12 nucleotides match TRBD1. CDR3 length equals 19 residues. CDR1 is SGHKS, CDR2 YYEKEE, per germline (reference sequence).

With respect to this clonotype: It may be a read error: a sequence one base away is much more abundant. The V call is TRBV5-6, the J call TRBJ2-7; no clear D. V was shortened by 3 bases and J by 5 bases, with 12 bases between the two germline ends. This CDR3 has 13 amino acids. The germline V gene encodes CDR1 SGHDT and CDR2 YYEEEE. The CDR3 region has the DNA TGTGCCAGCAGCTCCTTGATGGTCCACGAGCAGTACTTC. Amino acid sequence: CASSSLMVHEQYF. Combining the CDR3 with reference TRBV5-6 and TRBJ2-7 gives the whole variable domain DAGVTQSPTHLIKTRGQQVTLRCSPKSGHDTVSWYQQALGQGPQFIFQYYEEEERQRGNFPDRFSGHQFPNYSSELNVNALLLGDSALYLCASSSLMVHEQYFGPGTRLTVT.

The chain combines TRBV11-2 with TRBJ2-1, with a weak D call TRBD2 (5 bases). This CDR3 region has 14 residues. The ends were cut back, 2 bases at V and 8 bases at J, with 13 bases in the middle. The germline V gene has CDR1 SGHAT and CDR2 FQNNGV. CDR3 loop: CASSLRVARDEQFF. The CDR3 region has the DNA TGTGCCAGCAGCTTACGGGTAGCGCGGGATGAGCAGTTCTTC. Variable domain in full (rest from reference TRBV11-2 and TRBJ2-1): EAGVAQSPRYKIIEKRQSVAFWCNPISGHATLYWYQQILGQGPKLLIQFQNNGVVDDSQLPKDRFSAERLKGVDSTLKIQPAKLEDSAVYLCASSLRVARDEQFFGPGTRLTVL.

This clonotype was counted a few times. V gene TRBV12-3 or TRBV12-4 combines with J gene TRBJ2-5; unclear D gene. V was cut by 5 bases and J by 3 bases, with 7 bases left in between. The CDR3 loop spans 12 amino acids. The CDR3 bases are TGTGCCAGCAGTCTTGGGAAAGAGACCCAGTACTTC. Translated, it gives CASSLGKETQYF.

As regards this clonotype: This sequence may be a read error, since a much larger clone differs from it by one base. The CDR3 DNA reads TGTGCCAGCAGCTTGGCCCAGGGGATGAACAATGAGCAGTTCTTC. This gives the protein CASSLAQGMNNEQFF. The chain joins TRBV7-9 to TRBJ2-1; D might be TRBD1 (6 bases). V was pared by 3 bases and J by 5 bases, with 14 bases between. The CDR3 is made up of 15 amino acids. Germline CDR1 and CDR2: SEHNR and FQNEAQ (reference sequence). The whole variable domain, filled in from reference TRBV7-9 and TRBJ2-1, reads DTGVSQNPRHKITKRGQNVTFRCDPISEHNRLYWYRQTLGQGPEFLTYFQNEAQLEKSRLLSDRFSAERPKGSFSTLEIQRTEQGDSAMYLCASSLAQGMNNEQFFGPGTRLTVL.

Of note for this clonotype: This clone may be a read error of a much larger clone one base away. The rearrangement joins TRBV6-6 to TRBJ2-7; D perhaps matches TRBD2 (5 bases). The V gene's germline CDR1 is MNHNY and CDR2 SVGAGI (reference sequence). Trimming shortened V by 7 bases and J by 3 bases, and 13 bases separated the two germline ends. CDR3 length: 13 residues. This CDR3 reads CASTPGVNYEQYF. CDR3 bases: TGTGCCAGCACCCCCGGGGTGAACTACGAGCAGTACTTC.

This clonotype came up once. A much larger clone sits a single nucleotide away, making a read error possible. This chain links TRBV6-5 with TRBJ1-1; TRBD1 matches 10 bases. The CDR3 sequence is 16 residues long. The germline gives CDR1 MNHEY, CDR2 SVGAGI. The chain's CDR3 is CASRPGTGVRNTGAFF. For the CDR3, the DNA is TGTGCCAGCAGGCCTGGGACAGGGGTTCGTAATACTGGAGCTTTCTTT.

This clonotype has only one observation. One end of the junction varies from germline; a read error may be responsible. The V call is TRBV25-1, the J call TRBJ2-6; 10 nucleotides agree with TRBD2. The CDR3 is 19 amino acids. The germline V gene has CDR1 MGHDK and CDR2 SYGVNS. The CDR3 DNA reads as TGTGTCAGCACTTCATCTCCGGGACTAGCGATCTCTGGGGCCAACGTCCTGACTTTC. Its protein is CVSTSSPGLAISGANVLTF.

The chain carries TRBV5-4 and TRBJ2-5; a possible D gene is TRBD2 (6 bases). Germline CDR1 reads SGHNT; CDR2 reads YYREEE (reference sequence). Trimming took off 4 bases at V and 2 bases at J, with 18 bases between the two ends. This CDR3 is 16 amino acids long. In DNA, the CDR3 is TGTGCCAGCAGCCCCGGAGGGTCCGTCAATCAAGAGACCCAGTACTTC. Residues: CASSPGGSVNQETQYF.

The chain carries TRBV21-1 and TRBJ1-5. TRBV21-1 constitutes a pseudogene. The CDR3 totals 16 residues. The CDR3 here is CASSKGGRGGNQPQHF. In nucleotides, the CDR3 is TGTGCCAGCAGCAAAGGCGGAAGGGGAGGCAATCAGCCCCAGCATTTT.

The chain uses TRBV28 and TRBJ2-1, with 12 bases matching TRBD2. This CDR3 spans 16 amino acids. V trimming: 4 bases; J trimming: 8 bases; junction bases outside the gene matches: 9. Per the germline V gene, CDR1 is MDHEN and CDR2 is SYDVKM. CDR3 protein: CASSSLAGGPKDEQFF. CDR3 sequence (DNA): TGTGCCAGCAGTTCTCTAGCGGGAGGGCCTAAAGATGAGCAGTTCTTC.

The table lists this clonotype with a count of one. One end of the junction is discordant with germline, which a read error may explain. The chain recombines TRBV28 with TRBJ2-1, with 7 positions matching TRBD2. The CDR3 sequence is 18 residues long. Germline CDR1 MDHEN, CDR2 SYDVKM. In DNA, the CDR3 is TGTGCCAGCAAGTTGTCTAGTGGGAGGGCCGGATCCTACAATAAGCAGTTCTTC. This sequence encodes CASKLSSGRAGSYNKQFF.

Of note for this clonotype: Compared with germline, one end of the junction differs, possibly owing to a read error. The chain links TRBV12-3 or TRBV12-4 to TRBJ2-1; D perhaps matches TRBD1 (5 bases). The CDR3 loop spans 15 amino acids. CDR3 DNA: TGTGCCACCAGTTTGCACTCCGGACAAACCAATGAGCAGTTCTTC. As protein: CATSLHSGQTNEQFF.

In regard to this clonotype: Just one base apart from a much larger clone, this may be a read error. The rearrangement joins TRBV6-6 to TRBJ1-1, with D unclear. Germline assignment: CDR1 MNHNY and CDR2 SVGAGI (reference sequence). The CDR3 extends over 15 amino acids. CDR3 DNA sequence: TGTGCCAGCAGAATGGGAGACACGGGGAACACTGCAGCTTTCTTT. This sequence encodes CASRMGDTGNTAAFF.

A remark on this clonotype: A much more abundant neighbour one base away suggests this may be a read error. The chain employs TRBV29-1 and TRBJ1-2; TRBD1 matches at 8 bases. Germline CDR1 is SQVTM and CDR2 is ANQGSEA. This CDR3 comprises 11 residues. The V and J ends lost 7 bases and 5 bases, in that order; junction bases with no gene match: 3. The CDR3 protein is CSGQGAYGYTF. Here the CDR3 DNA reads TGCAGCGGTCAGGGGGCATATGGCTACACCTTC.

This sequence joins TRBV6-1 and TRBJ1-2; D gene uncertain. The V gene's germline CDR1 is MNHNS and CDR2 SASEGT. V lost 4 bases and J 8 bases, leaving 17 bases between the germline ends. This CDR3 is built from 14 residues. The CDR3 region has the DNA TGTGCCAGCAGTGGACTTACGCAGCTCAGCGGCTACACCTTC. Translation: CASSGLTQLSGYTF.

This clonotype has only a few counts. The genes are TRBV24-1 and TRBJ2-3, with D maybe TRBD2 (5 bases). This CDR3 is 16 amino acids long. The V end was cut by 4 bases, the J end by 2 bases, with 15 bases between. Germline V lookup: CDR1 KGHDR, CDR2 SFDVKD. CDR3 amino acids: CATSDRTSGPTDTQYF. The CDR3 DNA is TGTGCCACCAGTGACCGTACTAGTGGACCCACAGATACGCAGTATTTT.

To note about this clonotype: At one end, the junction sequence differs from germline, possibly due to a read error. The genes are TRBV11-3 and TRBJ2-6; TRBD1 matches 7 bases. The CDR3 is 17 amino acids. Germline V gene data show CDR1 as SGHNT and CDR2 as YENEEA. CDR3 nucleotides: TGTGCCAGCAGTCTCGGGACAGCCCACTCTGGGGCCAACGTCTTGACTTTC. The encoded protein is CASSLGTAHSGANVLTF.